This is a list of T cell receptor beta chains from one sample in a study of identical twins. In TCRdb, the 5' RACE reads were re-called with MiXCR into one record per CDR3 protein. The sample has over 600,000 distinct CDR3 sequences, around 20% seen once. These same records also appear under a second study, on T cells expressing NK-cell markers.

The sample consisted of PBMCs. These receptors originate from a woman aged 18-29 years in good health. Each CDR3 is given with its conserved first and last residue. D genes are given only for firm matches. Only some rows state a clone size, as once, few, many or a class for expanded clones.

>TRBJ2-1|-|few|TRBV11-2
CASSLGPRQFF
TGTGCCAGCAGCCTTGGGCCTAGGCAGTTCTTC
>TRBJ2-1|-|-|TRBV5-1
CASSFRDYNEQFF
TGCGCCAGCAGCTTCCGGGACTACAATGAGCAGTTCTTC
>TRBJ2-1|-|-|TRBV7-3
CASSPDGSRSYNEQFF
TGTGCCAGCAGCCCCGACGGGTCCAGATCCTACAATGAGCAGTTCTTC
>TRBJ1-1|-|few|TRBV7-2
CASSSYRTNTEAFF
TGTGCCAGCAGCTCATACAGGACGAACACTGAAGCTTTCTTT
>TRBJ2-7|-|-|TRBV6-5
CASTGFYEQYF
TGTGCCAGCACGGGGTTTTACGAGCAGTACTTC
>TRBJ2-2|TRBD1|few|TRBV10-3
CASQGVKNTGELFF
TGTGCCAGCCAGGGGGTGAAGAACACCGGGGAGCTGTTTTTT
>TRBJ2-2|-|-|TRBV7-8
CASSLAPSGAGELFF
TGTGCCAGCAGCTTAGCCCCATCCGGGGCCGGGGAGCTGTTTTTT
>TRBJ2-7|-|many|TRBV20-1
CSASPNGGEQYF
TGCAGTGCTAGCCCGAACGGTGGCGAGCAGTACTTC
>TRBJ1-2|-|-|TRBV3-1
CASSQEHQPGATLIPSYGYTF
TGTGCCAGCAGCCAAGAACATCAGCCGGGAGCGACCTTAATCCCTTCTTATGGCTACACCTTC
>TRBJ2-3|-|-|TRBV6-2/TRBV6-3
CASSPRLTGPGDTQYF
TGTGCCAGCAGTCCCCGACTTACCGGACCGGGGGATACGCAGTATTTT
>TRBJ2-1|-|-|TRBV7-9
CASSLVRSDGIREQFF
TGTGCCAGCAGCTTAGTTCGATCCGACGGGATCCGTGAGCAGTTCTTC
>TRBJ2-3|-|-|TRBV29-1
CSACRGSGTDTQYF
TGCAGCGCTTGTAGGGGTTCTGGGACAGATACGCAGTATTTT
>TRBJ2-7|-|-|TRBV5-6
CAMGPGSHEQYF
TGTGCCATGGGCCCCGGGTCCCACGAGCAGTACTTC
>TRBJ2-4|TRBD2|-|TRBV20-1
CSASRSSGGPHTKNIQYF
TGCAGTGCTAGCAGGTCTAGCGGGGGGCCCCACACCAAAAACATTCAGTACTTC
>TRBJ2-2|-|few|TRBV4-3
CASSQHNTGELFF
TGCGCCAGCAGCCAACACAACACCGGGGAGCTGTTTTTT
>TRBJ2-1|-|-|TRBV4-2
CASSSQLMGYNEQFF
TGTGCCAGCAGCTCCCAACTGATGGGGTACAATGAGCAGTTCTTC
>TRBJ1-1|TRBD1|-|TRBV15
CATSPLPGRGESAFF
TGTGCCACCAGCCCCTTACCCGGCAGGGGGGAATCAGCTTTCTTT
>TRBJ2-1|TRBD1|few|TRBV20-1
CSAEDRTYYNEQFF
TGCAGTGCCGAGGACAGGACCTACTACAATGAGCAGTTCTTC
>TRBJ2-5|-|few|TRBV5-6
CASTLALKETQYF
TGTGCCAGCACCCTGGCCCTAAAGGAGACCCAGTACTTC
>TRBJ1-2|-|few|TRBV12-3/TRBV12-4
CASSFWGRRDYGYTF
TGTGCCAGCAGTTTCTGGGGTAGAAGGGACTATGGCTACACCTTC
>TRBJ2-4|TRBD2|few|TRBV20-1
CSAPGRREGSIQYF
TGCAGTGCTCCGGGGAGAAGGGAGGGTAGCATTCAGTACTTC
>TRBJ2-1|TRBD2|few|TRBV20-1
CSARDLSGLAGTEQFF
TGCAGTGCTAGAGATCTATCGGGACTAGCGGGGACTGAGCAGTTCTTC
>TRBJ2-2|-|few|TRBV20-1
CSAQRSGELFF
TGCAGTGCTCAGCGGTCCGGGGAGCTGTTTTTT
>TRBJ2-3|TRBD2|few|TRBV7-9
CASRPPSGPSTDTQYF
TGTGCCAGCAGACCTCCTAGCGGTCCTAGCACAGATACGCAGTATTTT
>TRBJ2-5|-|few|TRBV10-3
CAIRRDLQETQYF
TGTGCCATCAGGCGGGACTTACAAGAGACCCAGTACTTC
>TRBJ1-1|-|-|TRBV6-6
CASSYAGNTEAFF
TGTGCCAGCAGTTACGCCGGGAACACTGAAGCTTTCTTT
>TRBJ2-1|TRBD2|few|TRBV7-2
CASSSSGRHEQFF
TGTGCCAGCAGCTCCAGCGGGAGGCATGAGCAGTTCTTC
>TRBJ2-1|-|many|TRBV5-1
CASSSLPVRGNEQFF
TGCGCCAGCAGCTCCCTCCCAGTGAGGGGCAATGAGCAGTTCTTC
>TRBJ2-5|-|many|TRBV15
CATSRDPGPTETQYF
TGTGCCACCAGCAGAGATCCTGGACCGACGGAGACCCAGTACTTC
>TRBJ2-1|-|-|TRBV20-1
CSASLGPTSYNEPFF
TGCAGTGCTAGTCTGGGCCCTACCTCCTACAATGAGCCGTTCTTC
>TRBJ1-1|TRBD1|few|TRBV5-1
CASSHGTGGADTEAFF
TGCGCCAGCAGCCATGGAACAGGGGGCGCGGACACTGAAGCTTTCTTT
>TRBJ2-7|-|-|TRBV28
CASSLPREGRTVSYEQYF
TGTGCCAGCAGTCTCCCCCGTGAGGGGCGGACTGTATCCTACGAGCAGTACTTC
>TRBJ1-2|-|-|TRBV6-1
CASSEGDNGYTF
TGTGCCAGCAGTGAAGGGGACAACGGCTACACCTTC
>TRBJ2-1|TRBD2|few|TRBV20-1
CSARGSGTGDEQFF
TGCAGTGCTAGGGGTAGCGGGACGGGAGATGAGCAGTTCTTC
>TRBJ2-1|-|few|TRBV9
CASSVKGLYNEQFF
TGTGCCAGCAGCGTTAAAGGTCTGTACAATGAGCAGTTCTTC
>TRBJ2-5|-|-|TRBV12-3/TRBV12-4
CASRRGQETQYF
TGTGCCAGCAGACGGGGGCAAGAGACCCAGTACTTC
>TRBJ1-3|-|-|TRBV29-1
CSVGALGGNTIYF
TGCAGCGTTGGGGCCCTTGGTGGAAACACCATATATTTT
>TRBJ2-5|-|-|TRBV12-3/TRBV12-4
CASNLYGEETQYF
TGTGCCAGCAATCTCTACGGAGAGGAGACCCAGTACTTC
>TRBJ2-2|-|-|TRBV29-1
CSVAGGTGELFF
TGCAGCGTTGCTGGGGGCACCGGGGAGCTGTTTTTT
>TRBJ2-7|-|-|TRBV29-1
CSVAPLGHEQYF
TGCAGCGTTGCTCCACTGGGGCACGAGCAGTACTTC
>TRBJ1-2|TRBD1|few|TRBV7-2
CASSPQGYLSYTF
TGTGCCAGCAGCCCACAGGGGTATTTGAGCTACACCTTC
>TRBJ2-1|TRBD1|few|TRBV5-1
CASSRDRQNEQFF
TGCGCCAGCAGCAGGGACAGGCAAAATGAGCAGTTCTTC
>TRBJ2-5|-|-|TRBV20-1
CSARDRLETQYF
TGCAGTGCTAGAGATCGTCTGGAGACCCAGTACTTC
>TRBJ2-3|-|-|TRBV20-1
CSAREPGRSTDTQYF
TGCAGTGCTCGCGAGCCGGGCCGGAGCACAGATACGCAGTATTTT
>TRBJ2-3|-|-|TRBV4-1
CASSQAPSGTDTQYF
TGCGCCAGCAGCCAAGCTCCTTCGGGCACAGATACGCAGTATTTT
>TRBJ2-1|-|-|TRBV10-3
CAISERVLDEQFF
TGTGCCATCAGTGAGAGGGTTTTGGATGAGCAGTTCTTC
>TRBJ1-2|TRBD1|many|TRBV3-1
CASSHGTGKGYTF
TGTGCCAGCAGCCATGGGACAGGGAAGGGCTACACCTTC
>TRBJ2-1|-|-|TRBV5-1
CASSMTGGHEQFF
TGCGCCAGCAGCATGACAGGTGGCCATGAGCAGTTCTTC
>TRBJ2-5|TRBD1|few|TRBV3-1
CASSEGQGTSRAQYF
TGTGCCAGCAGCGAGGGACAGGGCACCTCCAGGGCCCAGTACTTC
>TRBJ1-1|TRBD1|-|TRBV5-4
CASSLSSGQITEAFF
TGTGCCAGCAGCTTGAGTTCGGGACAGATCACTGAAGCTTTCTTT
>TRBJ2-7|TRBD2|-|TRBV12-3/TRBV12-4
CAIRPKRESAGPESYEQYF
TGTGCCATCAGGCCGAAGCGGGAGTCCGCCGGACCTGAGTCCTACGAGCAGTACTTC
>TRBJ2-2|-|few|TRBV24-1
CATPDCTNTGELFF
TGTGCCACCCCAGACTGTACGAACACCGGGGAGCTGTTTTTT
>TRBJ1-2|-|few|TRBV18
CASSPTGKTGYTF
TGTGCCAGCTCACCTACAGGGAAAACGGGCTACACCTTC
>TRBJ2-1|-|-|TRBV7-2
CASSLVSQANEQFF
TGTGCCAGCAGCTTAGTATCACAGGCCAATGAGCAGTTCTTC